These 31 T cell receptor beta chains were all obtained from the same sample, sequenced in a study of blood T cell repertoires in COVID-19. The assay was immunoSEQ multiplex PCR, and TCRdb's table has in-frame clones only and misses some. The profile shows about 220,000 clones, around 89% of them singletons. The sample taken for sequencing was PBMCs or T cells enriched from blood (not recorded which). The receptors here all came from a woman in her late teens or twenties in a cohort exposed to, infected with or recovered from COVID-19 (not recorded which).

The chain carries TRBV18 and TRBJ2-1, with 12 bases matching TRBD2. This CDR3 has 16 residues. V shed 4 bases and J 3 bases; nucleotides not matched to a gene: 4. CDR1 and CDR2 (germline): KGHSH, LQKENI. The CDR3 DNA follows: TGTGCCAGCTCACAGATGACTAGCGGGAGCTACAATGAGCAGTTCTTC. Protein: CASSQMTSGSYNEQFF. The full variable domain, completed using reference TRBV18 and TRBJ2-1, is NAGVMQNPRHLVRRRGQEARLRCSPMKGHSHVYWYRQLPEEGLKFMVYLQKENIIDESGMPKERFSAEFPKEGPSILRIQQVVRGDSAAYFCASSQMTSGSYNEQFFGPGTRLTVL.

This chain links TRBV11-3 with TRBJ2-1, with 9 bases fitting TRBD2. CDR1 and CDR2 (germline): SGHNT, YENEEA. There are 15 residues in the CDR3. V lost 4 bases and J lost 2; bases outside the gene matches: 3. CDR3 DNA: TGTGCCAGCAGCTGGGCTAGCGGGACCTACAATGAGCAGTTCTTC. It is translated as CASSWASGTYNEQFF.

This chain links TRBV2 with TRBJ2-7; 12 bases map to TRBD2. The germline gives CDR1 SNHLY, CDR2 FYNNEI. This CDR3 has 16 amino acids. V trimming: 4 bases; J trimming: 2 bases; junction bases outside the gene matches: 6. As DNA, the CDR3 is TGTGCCAGCAGTGCTCAACTAGCGGGAGGACCCTACGAGCAGTACTTC. It codes for CASSAQLAGGPYEQYF. Full variable domain (outside the CDR3, taken from reference TRBV2 and TRBJ2-7): EPEVTQTPSHQVTQMGQEVILRCVPISNHLYFYWYRQILGQKVEFLVSFYNNEISEKSEIFDDQFSVERPDGSNFTLKIRSTKLEDSAMYFCASSAQLAGGPYEQYFGPGTRLTVT.

The chain couples TRBV2 to TRBJ1-6; possible D gene TRBD1, 6 bases. Germline values: CDR1 SNHLY, CDR2 FYNNEI. V lost 10 bases, J lost 10 bases, and 14 bases lay in between. CDR3 length: 12 residues. The CDR3: CATQGPESPLHF. CDR3 in DNA: TGTGCCACACAGGGACCGGAGTCACCCCTCCACTTT.

V is TRBV11-2 and J is TRBJ2-5; 13 nucleotides line up with TRBD2. Germline loops: CDR1 SGHAT, CDR2 FQNNGV. The CDR3 is made up of 18 amino acids. The ends lost 1 base at V and 7 bases at J; junction bases unmatched: 12. The CDR3 loop reads CASSLGLAGGFTYRTQYF. Here the CDR3 DNA reads TGTGCCAGCAGCTTAGGACTAGCGGGAGGATTCACGTATCGGACCCAGTACTTC.

The V gene is TRBV7-2, the J gene TRBJ1-3, with D perhaps matching TRBD1 (6 bases). This CDR3 has 15 amino acids. Trimming pared 5 bases from V and 1 base from J, leaving 12 bases between. Germline V gene data show CDR1 as SGHTA and CDR2 as FQGNSA. The CDR3 sequence: CASSQTGFSGNTIYF. CDR3 nucleotides: TGTGCCAGCAGCCAAACAGGGTTTTCTGGAAACACCATATATTTT.

This chain uses TRBV10-3 with TRBJ1-2, with D tentatively TRBD1 (5 bases). Germline V gives CDR1 ENHRY, CDR2 SYGVKD. Trimming took off 2 bases at V and 5 bases at J, with 15 bases between the two ends. The CDR3 spans 15 residues. CDR3 sequence: CAISEGGGAGYGYTF. CDR3 in DNA: TGTGCCATCAGTGAGGGGGGAGGGGCAGGATATGGCTACACCTTC.

In regard to this clone: The junction departs from the called germline gene at one end, perhaps through a read error. The chain joins TRBV6-2 or TRBV6-3 to TRBJ2-7; tentative D call: TRBD2 (5 bases). Germline CDR1 is MNHEY and CDR2 is SVGEGT. The CDR3 loop spans 13 amino acids. This CDR3 reads CAGSPGNLYEQYF. CDR3 nucleotide sequence: TGTGCCGGCAGTCCGGGGAACCTCTACGAGCAGTACTTC.

The chain recombines TRBV6-4 with TRBJ2-6; TRBD1 matches 7 bases. Germline-derived CDR1 and CDR2 are MRHNA and SNTAGT. The CDR3 extends over 15 amino acids. Losses at the gene ends were 6 bases for V and 3 bases for J; bases not matched to a gene: 5. The CDR3 DNA reads TGTGCCAGCAGCGAGGGGGCGGGTGGGGCCAACGTCCTGACTTTC. Its protein product is CASSEGAGGANVLTF.

This sequence joins TRBV27 and TRBJ2-1, with 7 bases aligning to TRBD1. The CDR3 consists of 15 residues. V dropped 0 bases and J dropped 6; count of bases not matched to a gene: 5. CDR1 is MNHEY, CDR2 SMNVEV, per germline (reference sequence). CDR3 residues: CASSLSPGTVNEQFF. Here the CDR3 DNA reads TGTGCCAGCAGTTTATCCCCCGGGACAGTCAATGAGCAGTTCTTC.

The chain has TRBV28 and TRBJ1-1, with 8 nucleotides matching TRBD1. The CDR3 is 17 amino acids. V trimming: 3 bases; J trimming: 3 bases; junction bases outside the gene matches: 12. The germline V gene encodes CDR1 MDHEN and CDR2 SYDVKM. The CDR3 DNA reads TGTGCCAGCAGTTTTCTCGGGACAGGAATTAGGGACACTGAAGCTTTCTTT. Amino acids: CASSFLGTGIRDTEAFF.

The gene calls are TRBV7-3 and TRBJ2-2; 11 bases fit TRBD2. CDR1 is SGHTA and CDR2 is FQGTGA in the germline V gene. The CDR3 consists of 17 residues. V was clipped by 5 bases and J by 4 bases; unmatched bases: 9. CDR3 sequence (DNA): TGTGCCAGCAGCCCGCATAGCGGGGGGGCGACCACCGGGGAGCTGTTTTTT. Amino acid sequence: CASSPHSGGATTGELFF. The whole variable domain, remainder taken from reference TRBV7-3 and TRBJ2-2, is GAGVSQTPSNKVTEKGKYVELRCDPISGHTALYWYRQSLGQGPEFLIYFQGTGAADDSGLPNDRFFAVRPEGSVSTLKIQRTERGDSAVYLCASSPHSGGATTGELFFGEGSRLTVL.

This clone was detected only once. The chain has TRBV2 and TRBJ1-2; D perhaps matches TRBD1 (5 bases). The germline CDR1 and CDR2 sequences are SNHLY and FYNNEI. V lost 8 bases and J 7 bases, leaving 23 bases between the germline ends. This CDR3 is built from 15 residues. DNA for the CDR3: TGTGCCAGCCGAATGCCCAGGGCAGTAGATGGTGGCTACACCTTC. This sequence encodes CASRMPRAVDGGYTF.

This sequence joins TRBV7-6 and TRBJ2-1; 7 bases map to TRBD2. The CDR3 loop spans 13 amino acids. Trimming removed 4 bases from V and 9 bases from J; junction bases left unmatched: 6. Per germline, CDR1 SGHVS and CDR2 FNYEAQ. The CDR3 sequence: CASSSRTSAEQFF. The CDR3 nucleotides read TGTGCCAGCAGCTCCAGGACTAGTGCTGAGCAGTTCTTC.

In its sample, this clone was seen once. The chain is built from TRBV9 and TRBJ2-5; 7 positions agree with TRBD2. The CDR3 contains 14 residues. Germline V gene lookup returns CDR1 SGDLS and CDR2 YYNGEE. V shed 4 bases, J shed 3 bases, and the junction held 6 bases outside the gene matches. CDR3 protein: CASSPSAGEETQYF. The CDR3 DNA reads as TGTGCCAGCAGCCCCTCGGCGGGAGAAGAGACCCAGTACTTC.

The rearrangement links TRBV3-1 (or the pseudogene TRBV3-2) to TRBJ2-7; 9 nucleotides match TRBD2. The CDR3 covers 17 residues. CDR1 is LGHDT, CDR2 YNNKEL, per germline (reference sequence). V dropped 0 bases and J dropped 7; count of bases not matched to a gene: 13. Here the CDR3 reads CASSQDLGVAGEGEQYF. Here the CDR3 DNA reads TGTGCCAGCAGCCAAGATCTAGGGGTAGCGGGAGAGGGGGAGCAGTACTTC.

This clone has more than one count but fewer than ten. The chain couples TRBV14 to TRBJ1-3, with 9 bases identical to TRBD1. The CDR3 is 16 residues long. V gave up 2 bases and J gave up 2 bases; unmatched junction bases: 4. Germline V gene sequence: CDR1 SGHDN, CDR2 FVKESK. CDR3: CASSQTGTGTGNTIYF. In DNA, the CDR3 is TGTGCCAGCAGCCAAACCGGGACAGGGACTGGAAACACCATATATTTT.

The chain links TRBV12-3 or TRBV12-4 to TRBJ2-5; D unclear. The CDR3 covers 13 residues. V was clipped by 2 bases and J by 3 bases, with 7 bases between them. The CDR3 bases are TGTGCCAGCAGTTTACAGGAAAAAGAGACCCAGTACTTC. The encoded protein is CASSLQEKETQYF.

The chain is built from TRBV6-1 and TRBJ1-1; the D gene is possibly TRBD1 (5 bases). The germline V gene has CDR1 MNHNS and CDR2 SASEGT. The CDR3 covers 15 residues. Trimming stripped 0 bases from V and 1 base from J, with 9 bases between. The CDR3 protein is CASSEARRGNTEAFF. The CDR3, as DNA: TGTGCCAGCAGTGAAGCGAGAAGGGGGAACACTGAAGCTTTCTTT.

There are a few counts of this clone. The V gene is TRBV5-6, the J gene TRBJ2-2; 10 nucleotides align to TRBD1. The CDR3 covers 15 residues. The germline V gene has CDR1 SGHDT and CDR2 YYEEEE. Trimming at V came to 3 bases and at J to 2 bases, leaving 1 base not matched to a gene. For the CDR3, the DNA is TGTGCCAGCAGCTCGACAGGGGGCAACACCGGGGAGCTGTTTTTT. This codes for CASSSTGGNTGELFF.

The chain recombines TRBV7-2 with TRBJ1-6, with 10 bases matching TRBD1. CDR1 and CDR2 from the germline V gene are SGHTA and FQGNSA. This CDR3 comprises 15 residues. V lost 3 bases to trimming and J lost 10 bases; unmatched junction nucleotides: 6. The CDR3 here is CASSLRGQGESPLHF. In nucleotides, the CDR3 is TGTGCCAGCAGCTTGCGCGGACAGGGGGAATCACCCCTCCACTTT.

The chain employs TRBV5-1 and TRBJ1-5, with 9 bases matching TRBD1. The length of the CDR3 is 15 residues. Germline CDR1 SGHRS, CDR2 YFSETQ. The V gene end was trimmed by 4 bases and the J gene end by 3 bases; junction bases not matched to a gene: 5. The CDR3 reads CASSLQGANNQPQHF. The DNA of the CDR3 is TGCGCCAGCAGCCTACAGGGGGCGAACAATCAGCCCCAGCATTTT.

The V and J genes are TRBV24-1 and TRBJ2-6; D uncertain. CDR1 and CDR2 (germline): KGHDR, SFDVKD. The V end was cut by 5 bases, the J end by 0 bases, with 4 bases between. The CDR3 has 14 amino acids. In nucleotides, the CDR3 is TGTGCCACCAGTGCTAGCTCTGGGGCCAACGTCCTGACTTTC. Translated: CATSASSGANVLTF.

The rearrangement joins TRBV27 to TRBJ1-2, with D unresolved. Germline lookup yields CDR1 MNHEY and CDR2 SMNVEV (reference sequence). Trimming took off 2 bases at V and 8 bases at J, with 15 bases between the two ends. The CDR3 contains 14 residues. CDR3 sequence reads: CASSLQEGLGGYTF. The DNA for the CDR3 is TGTGCCAGCAGTTTACAGGAGGGATTGGGCGGCTACACCTTC.

The chain has TRBV9 and TRBJ2-5; 7 nucleotides agree with TRBD1. V gave up 0 bases and J gave up 2 bases; unmatched junction bases: 4. The CDR3 loop spans 15 amino acids. The germline V gene has CDR1 SGDLS and CDR2 YYNGEE. The CDR3 spells CASSVDGTVQETQYF. The CDR3 region has the DNA TGTGCCAGCAGCGTAGATGGGACAGTACAAGAGACCCAGTACTTC.

The chain links TRBV24-1 to TRBJ2-1; D is unclear. V lost 4 bases and J lost 6, with 12 bases in between. This CDR3 is built from 14 residues. Germline V gives CDR1 KGHDR, CDR2 SFDVKD. The DNA for the CDR3 is TGTGCCACCAGTGACTCCGTCTACCTCAATGAGCAGTTCTTC. The encoded protein is CATSDSVYLNEQFF.

This clone was seen once. The V call is TRBV25-1, the J call TRBJ2-5; 8 bases align to TRBD2. Germline lookup yields CDR1 MGHDK and CDR2 SYGVNS. The CDR3 consists of 15 residues. V shed 5 bases and J 4 bases; nucleotides not matched to a gene: 9. This chain's CDR3 is CASSTLSGTSETQYF. In nucleotides, the CDR3 is TGTGCCAGCAGTACTCTTAGCGGGACCTCAGAGACCCAGTACTTC.

The V call is TRBV30, the J call TRBJ1-5, with 7 bases lining up with TRBD1. Germline loops: CDR1 GTSNPN, CDR2 SVGIG (reference sequence). Trimming cost V 3 bases and J 6 bases; bases outside gene matches: 8. There are 14 residues in the CDR3. The CDR3 sequence is CAWSGQARRQPQHF. CDR3 nucleotide sequence: TGTGCCTGGAGCGGACAGGCAAGGCGTCAGCCCCAGCATTTT. Full variable domain (missing parts from reference TRBV30 and TRBJ1-5): SQTIHQWPATLVQPVGSPLSLECTVEGTSNPNLYWYRQAAGRGLQLLFYSVGIGQISSEVPQNLSASRPQDRQFILSSKKLLLSDSGFYLCAWSGQARRQPQHFGDGTRLSIL.

The CDR3 sequence is CASSPAADRSTYEQYF. The CDR3 region has the DNA TGTGCCAGCAGCCCAGCCGCGGACAGGTCTACCTACGAGCAGTACTTC. V and J are TRBV5-4 and TRBJ2-7, with 7 bases lining up with TRBD1. The CDR3 runs to 16 residues. Germline CDR1 SGHNT, CDR2 YYREEE (reference sequence). The J segment lost 2 bases and the V segment lost 4 bases, leaving 12 bases of the junction unmatched. The full variable domain, with the rest looked up from reference TRBV5-4 and TRBJ2-7, is ETGVTQSPTHLIKTRGQQVTLRCSSQSGHNTVSWYQQALGQGPQFIFQYYREEENGRGNFPPRFSGLQFPNYSSELNVNALELDDSALYLCASSPAADRSTYEQYFGPGTRLTVT.

The chain carries TRBV7-9 and TRBJ1-2; D gene unclear. This CDR3 contains 12 residues. V dropped 3 bases and J dropped 4 bases, with 6 bases sitting between them. The germline V gene encodes CDR1 SEHNR and CDR2 FQNEAQ (reference sequence). The CDR3 DNA sequence: TGTGCCAGCAGCTTTAATTTCTATGGCTACACCTTC. It codes for CASSFNFYGYTF.

V is TRBV4-2 and J is TRBJ1-3; no clear D gene. The CDR3 runs to 16 residues. The ends were cut back, 0 bases at V and 3 bases at J, with 12 bases in the middle. Germline CDR1 LGHNA, CDR2 YNFKEQ. CDR3: CASSQDREAHGNTIYF. CDR3 in DNA: TGTGCCAGCAGCCAAGATCGGGAGGCTCATGGAAACACCATATATTTT.